This T cell receptor (beta chain) was sequenced for a study of chemoradiotherapy in HPV16-positive cancers. Study-level findings and limits: Only a couple of HPV16-positive patients supplied the functional HPV-specificity definition. During treatment, candidate HPV-specific clones and E7-related motifs expanded in tumor.

A remark on this clone: Its antigen is as yet unknown.

Libraries were prepared by immunoSEQ multiplex PCR; TCRdb keeps only in-frame clonotypes and omits some of them. There are over 10,000 clones in the sample; about 81% occur only once, and about 1.1% lies in the top ten. Repertoires were sampled repeatedly during chemoradiotherapy. Deletions cut 0 bases from V and 9 bases from J, with 9 bases between. In germline, CDR1 is MGHRA, CDR2 YSYEKL. CDR3 size: 14 residues. The TCR sequence derives from a human donor with HPV-associated anogenital cancer. The genes are TRBV4-1 and TRBJ1-6; the D gene is possibly TRBD1 (5 bases). The sample was taken from a patient who underwent chemoradiotherapy. Written as DNA, the CDR3 is TGCGCCAGCAGCCAAGAAAGGGGCGGTTCACCCCTCCACTTT. Protein sequence: CASSQERGGSPLHF.